Below, 9 T cell receptor beta chains from the same sample are listed, as sequenced in a study of T cell responses to AZD1222 COVID-19 vaccine. Sequencing used immunoSEQ multiplex PCR; TCRdb keeps in-frame clones, though not all of them. The sample contains about 110,000 clones, more than 85% of which appear only once. The sample consisted of peripheral blood, taken on day 0 of AZD1222 vaccination. Receptors originate from an adult in good health.

The rearrangement uses TRBV5-1 and TRBJ1-2, with unresolved D. The CDR3 is 13 amino acids. The V gene lost 1 base and the J gene lost 2 bases, with 6 bases spanning the gap. The germline V gene has CDR1 SGHRS and CDR2 YFSETQ. As DNA, the CDR3 is TGCGCCAGCAGCTTGATAGGAAACTATGGCTACACCTTC. Translated: CASSLIGNYGYTF.

V is TRBV4-2 and J is TRBJ1-5; 9 positions match TRBD1. V gave up 4 bases and J gave up 5 bases; unmatched junction bases: 3. Germline loops: CDR1 LGHNA, CDR2 YNFKEQ. The CDR3 runs to 14 residues. CDR3 amino acids: CASSPGTGYQPQHF. The CDR3 region has the DNA TGTGCCAGCAGCCCAGGGACAGGGTATCAGCCCCAGCATTTT.

This chain links TRBV6-5 with TRBJ2-5, with D perhaps matching TRBD1 or TRBD2 (6 bases each). Germline CDR1 reads MNHEY; CDR2 reads SVGAGI. The V gene lost 5 bases and the J gene lost 0 bases, with 10 bases spanning the gap. The CDR3 is 14 amino acids. The CDR3 region has the DNA TGTGCCAGCAGTCGAGGGGGGTACCAAGAGACCCAGTACTTC. It yields the protein CASSRGGYQETQYF.

V and J are TRBV21-1 and TRBJ2-5. TRBV21-1 is assigned pseudogene status. This CDR3 has 15 residues. The CDR3, as DNA: TGTGCCAGCAGCAAACTCGGACCCTATTGGAGGACCCAGTACTTC. Protein sequence: CASSKLGPYWRTQYF.

With respect to this clone: Compared with germline, one end of the junction differs, possibly owing to a read error. The genes are TRBV6-6 and TRBJ1-5, with D maybe TRBD1 (6 bases). Germline loops: CDR1 MNHNY, CDR2 SVGAGI (reference sequence). CDR3 size: 15 residues. Here the CDR3 DNA reads TGTGCCAGCAGTTATACCCGGGACATATATCAGCTCCAGCATTTT. This codes for CASSYTRDIYQLQHF.

This chain joins TRBV29-1 and TRBJ2-2; 7 nucleotides match TRBD1. In germline, CDR1 is SQVTM, CDR2 ANQGSEA. The CDR3 is made up of 13 amino acids. V lost 7 bases to trimming and J lost 4 bases; unmatched junction nucleotides: 6. Here the CDR3 DNA reads TGCAGCGCACCGGGACAGATCACCGGGGAGCTGTTTTTT. It yields the protein CSAPGQITGELFF.

This chain uses TRBV4-3 with TRBJ1-3; 9 bases match TRBD1. V shed 0 bases, J shed 5 bases, and the junction held 11 bases outside the gene matches. Germline CDR1 is LGHNA and CDR2 is YSLEER. CDR3 size: 18 residues. CDR3 loop: CASSQETPLGQGRNTIYF. The DNA for the CDR3 is TGCGCCAGCAGCCAAGAAACCCCGCTTGGACAGGGGAGAAACACCATATATTTT.

The rearrangement uses TRBV18 and TRBJ1-2; TRBD1 aligns across 9 bases. Germline loops: CDR1 KGHSH, CDR2 LQKENI. J gave up 7 bases and V 9 bases, and 9 bases lay outside the gene matches. The CDR3 runs 13 residues. DNA of the CDR3: TGTGCCAGTTCCGGACAGGGGCATTCTGGCTACACCTTC. Amino acid sequence: CASSGQGHSGYTF.

The V call is TRBV3-1 (or the pseudogene TRBV3-2), the J call TRBJ2-7; the match to TRBD2 covers 7 bases. Germline V gene data show CDR1 as LGHDT and CDR2 as YNNKEL (reference sequence). With V trimmed by 0 bases and J by 3 bases, 8 bases remained unmatched. The CDR3 is 16 residues long. CDR3 nucleotide sequence: TGTGCCAGCAGCCAAGAGCGGCTAGCGGTTTACTACGAGCAGTACTTC. Amino acids: CASSQERLAVYYEQYF.